The T cell receptor (beta chain) under discussion was sequenced for a study of cytomegalovirus exposure and HLA in healthy donors. Overall study results and limits: Reportedly, TCR beta sequences accurately predicted HLA-A and HLA-B alleles in most subjects.

Although they were nominally healthy when sampled, donors likely had unrecorded immune exposures. CDR3 length: 13 amino acids. V lost 1 base and J 7 bases, leaving 10 bases between the germline ends. CDR1 is SEHNR and CDR2 is FQNEAQ in the germline V gene (reference sequence). In the case of this clone: Its antigen is unknown.

Researchers ran the PCR with 60 Vbeta and 13 Jbeta primers. Assay used: immunoSEQ multiplex PCR; TCRdb lists only in-frame clones, some missing. This sample has approximately 170,000 clones, with approximately 84% found just once. The receptor comes from a man aged 50 or older in good health and CMV-seropositive. The V call is TRBV7-9, the J call TRBJ1-1, with D perhaps TRBD1 (5 bases). Sequenced material: PBMCs. CDR3 in DNA: TGTGCCAGCAGCTTAGTCGGGGGTTTTGAAGCTTTCTTT. It is translated as CASSLVGGFEAFF.